These 19 T cell receptor beta chains were all obtained from the same sample, sequenced in a study of human T cells and chemical hapten exposure. Time point defined: patch test 2, 6 weeks after DPC sensitization. Treatment defined: therapeutic diphenylcyclopropenone sensitization with weekly scalp DPC. TCRdb redid the calling of the RACE reads with MiXCR, one entry per CDR3 protein. Of 84,000 or so distinct CDR3 sequences in the sample, approximately 10% were seen once. Sequenced here: whole blood, sampled in connection with sensitization to the hapten diphenylcyclopropenone (DPC). The origin of the receptors is a woman aged 25 to 39 with alopecia areata. Some clones in this sample may be carry-over from other donors' samples.

The rearrangement joins TRBV7-2 to TRBJ1-5; TRBD1 might be the D (5 bases). Germline values: CDR1 SGHTA, CDR2 FQGNSA. The CDR3 has 13 amino acids. The germline V and J ends were trimmed by 4 bases and 4 bases, with 8 bases remaining between them. In DNA form, the CDR3 reads TGTGCCAGCAGCTCCCGACAGAATCAGCCCCAGCATTTT. Its translation is CASSSRQNQPQHF.

Regarding this clonotype: A much larger clone differs from this one at a single base, so this may be a read error. As the CDR3 is not closed by the conserved phenylalanine or tryptophan, this likely results from a read error. The rearrangement joins TRBV29-1 to TRBJ2-1; tentatively, D is TRBD1 (5 bases). Germline V gives CDR1 SQVTM, CDR2 ANQGSEA. CDR3 length equals 14 residues. V lost 2 bases, J lost 6 bases, and 14 bases lay in between. CDR3 amino acids: CSVERGGGRNEQFS. In DNA form, the CDR3 reads TGCAGCGTTGAAAGGGGCGGTGGGCGCAATGAGCAGTTCTCC.

The chain couples TRBV29-1 to TRBJ2-1; D is possibly TRBD1 or TRBD2 (6 bases each). Trimming took off 1 base at V and 0 bases at J, with 10 bases between the two ends. Germline values: CDR1 SQVTM, CDR2 ANQGSEA. The CDR3 contains 15 residues. The CDR3 nucleotides are TGCAGCGTTGAAGGAGGGGGGCCCTCCTACAATGAGCAGTTCTTC. Residues: CSVEGGGPSYNEQFF.

This clonotype is a singleton in its sample. A much larger clone differs by one base, so this may be a read error. This chain connects TRBV7-6 to TRBJ2-1; possible D gene TRBD1, 6 bases. Trimming took off 4 bases at V and 7 bases at J, with 17 bases between the two ends. Germline lookup yields CDR1 SGHVS and CDR2 FNYEAQ. This CDR3 is 15 amino acids long. This CDR3 reads CASSSSSQRGNEQFF. In DNA, the CDR3 is TGTGCCAGCAGCTCCTCGTCTCAGAGGGGGAATGAGCAGTTCTTC.

The chain employs TRBV6-5 and TRBJ2-1, with TRBD2 as a possible D gene (5 bases). Germline-derived CDR1 and CDR2 are MNHEY and SVGAGI. The V end lost 0 bases, the J end lost 8 bases, and 11 bases lay between the germline ends. CDR3 length equals 14 residues. CDR3 in DNA: TGTGCCAGCAGTTACTCGAACCTACTAGATGAGCAGTTCTTC. Translation: CASSYSNLLDEQFF.

In its sample, this clonotype was seen a few times. The chain is built from TRBV4-3 and TRBJ2-5; 8 bases map to TRBD1. Trimming cost V 1 base and J 4 bases; bases outside gene matches: 5. This CDR3 comprises 15 residues. CDR1 and CDR2 (germline): LGHNA, YSLEER. The CDR3 coding sequence is TGCGCCAGCAGCCAAGGCCCAGGGGGCAGAGAGACCCAGTACTTC. Amino acids: CASSQGPGGRETQYF.

This clonotype has ten or more counts. V usage is TRBV27 and J usage is TRBJ2-6, with D possibly being TRBD2 (6 bases). V was shortened by 1 base and J by 2 bases, with 15 bases between the two germline ends. From germline, CDR1 is MNHEY and CDR2 SMNVEV (reference sequence). This CDR3 contains 18 residues. CDR3 amino acids: CASSLFGGTVTGANVLTF. CDR3 nucleotide sequence: TGTGCCAGCAGTTTATTTGGGGGGACTGTCACTGGGGCCAACGTCCTGACTTTC.

This clonotype was seen at least ten times. This chain uses TRBV4-1 with TRBJ2-1, with TRBD2 as a possible D gene (5 bases). The length of the CDR3 is 18 residues. Germline loops: CDR1 MGHRA, CDR2 YSYEKL. V lost 2 bases, J lost 4 bases, and 21 bases lay in between. The CDR3 DNA reads TGCGCCAGCAGCCAACAAACCCCTAGCCCAGACCTTTACAATGAGCAGTTCTTC. As protein: CASSQQTPSPDLYNEQFF.

This rearrangement joins TRBV9 to TRBJ1-2, with D hard to call. V lost 0 bases and J lost 8, with 14 bases in between. CDR1 is SGDLS, CDR2 YYNGEE, per germline. This CDR3 is 14 amino acids long. This chain's CDR3 is CASSVDHSQTGYTF. DNA for the CDR3: TGTGCCAGCAGCGTAGATCATAGTCAAACGGGCTACACCTTC.

This clonotype has ten or more counts. The chain combines TRBV12-3 or TRBV12-4 with TRBJ2-3; D unclear. The CDR3 totals 11 residues. V shed 3 bases and J shed 5 bases, with 3 bases lying between them. The CDR3 protein is CASSLKDTQYF. The CDR3 DNA follows: TGTGCCAGCAGTTTGAAAGATACGCAGTATTTT.

This clonotype was recorded many times. The chain is built from TRBV20-1 and TRBJ2-5; 9 positions agree with TRBD2. In germline, CDR1 is DFQATT, CDR2 SNEGSKA (reference sequence). This CDR3 comprises 13 residues. After removal of 7 bases from V and 2 bases from J, the junction contained 5 bases not matched to a gene. CDR3 sequence reads: CSGISGRQETQYF. In nucleotides, the CDR3 is TGCAGTGGGATTAGCGGGAGACAAGAGACCCAGTACTTC.

The rearrangement joins TRBV7-9 to TRBJ1-6; D is unclear. This CDR3 is 14 amino acids long. V lost 2 bases and J lost 5, with 7 bases in between. Germline V gene data show CDR1 as SEHNR and CDR2 as FQNEAQ (reference sequence). The CDR3 bases are TGTGCCAGCAGCTTACAGGCAGATAATTCACCCCTCCACTTT. This gives the protein CASSLQADNSPLHF.

V gene TRBV28 combines with J gene TRBJ2-3; D unclear. V lost 3 bases and J lost 9, with 13 bases in between. Germline CDR1 is MDHEN and CDR2 is SYDVKM. The CDR3 has 13 residues. The CDR3 spells CASSFGSPRTQYF. CDR3 in DNA: TGTGCCAGCAGTTTCGGTTCTCCACGAACGCAGTATTTT. Full variable domain (outside the CDR3, taken from reference TRBV28 and TRBJ2-3): DVKVTQSSRYLVKRTGEKVFLECVQDMDHENMFWYRQDPGLGLRLIYFSYDVKMKEKGDIPEGYSVSREKKERFSLILESASTNQTSMYLCASSFGSPRTQYFGPGTRLTVL.

The table lists this clonotype with many counts. This chain links TRBV7-9 with TRBJ2-4, with 7 bases aligning to TRBD1. Germline CDR1 is SEHNR and CDR2 is FQNEAQ (reference sequence). The CDR3 loop spans 17 amino acids. The V gene end was trimmed by 7 bases and the J gene end by 3 bases; junction bases not matched to a gene: 15. CDR3 in DNA: TGTGCCAGCACCATTACGACAGGGACGAGAGGCAAAAACATTCAGTACTTC. Translation gives CASTITTGTRGKNIQYF.

In this sample, this clonotype turned up a few times. The rearrangement uses TRBV6-5 and TRBJ2-1; D not resolved. Trimming stripped 4 bases from V and 14 bases from J, with 18 bases between. The CDR3 is 13 amino acids. From germline, CDR1 is MNHEY and CDR2 SVGAGI. The CDR3 is CASSSHDRPVKFF. The CDR3, as DNA: TGTGCCAGCAGTTCACACGACCGACCTGTTAAGTTCTTC.

This clonotype was counted many times. The rearrangement uses TRBV29-1 and TRBJ2-1, with 8 bases that match TRBD2. This CDR3 spans 13 amino acids. The germline CDR1 and CDR2 sequences are SQVTM and ANQGSEA. V lost 5 bases and J lost 7; bases outside the gene matches: 7. CDR3 sequence reads: CSVPSGSNNEQFF. The CDR3 coding sequence is TGCAGCGTTCCCAGCGGGAGTAATAATGAGCAGTTCTTC.

The chain has TRBV7-2 and TRBJ1-1; D call uncertain. Trimming removed 5 bases from V and 4 bases from J, with 17 bases in between. CDR1 is SGHTA and CDR2 is FQGNSA in the germline V gene. CDR3 length: 15 amino acids. CDR3 protein: CASSPFGQFITEAFF. CDR3 bases: TGTGCCAGCAGCCCCTTTGGTCAGTTTATCACTGAAGCTTTCTTT.

This clonotype has a count of ten or more. The chain couples TRBV6-2 or TRBV6-3 to TRBJ1-2; D not resolved. The CDR3 contains 14 residues. Germline CDR1 reads MNHEY; CDR2 reads SVGEGT. Trimming removed 9 bases from V and 7 bases from J, with 21 bases in between. CDR3: CASGRTDGPFGYTF. CDR3 bases: TGTGCCAGTGGGCGGACGGACGGGCCCTTTGGCTACACCTTC.

This clonotype was recorded many times. V is TRBV3-1 and J is TRBJ1-6; D is possibly TRBD1 (5 bases). CDR3 length: 15 residues. Germline V gene lookup returns CDR1 LGHDT and CDR2 YNNKEL (reference sequence). Trimming removed 1 base from V and 5 bases from J, with 9 bases in between. CDR3 protein: CASSQVDSNNSPLHF. The CDR3 DNA reads TGTGCCAGCAGCCAAGTCGACAGCAATAATTCACCCCTCCACTTT. The full variable domain, rest sourced from reference TRBV3-1 and TRBJ1-6, is DTAVSQTPKYLVTQMGNDKSIKCEQNLGHDTMYWYKQDSKKFLKIMFSYNNKELIINETVPNRFSPKSPDKAHLNLHINSLELGDSAVYFCASSQVDSNNSPLHFGNGTRLTVT.